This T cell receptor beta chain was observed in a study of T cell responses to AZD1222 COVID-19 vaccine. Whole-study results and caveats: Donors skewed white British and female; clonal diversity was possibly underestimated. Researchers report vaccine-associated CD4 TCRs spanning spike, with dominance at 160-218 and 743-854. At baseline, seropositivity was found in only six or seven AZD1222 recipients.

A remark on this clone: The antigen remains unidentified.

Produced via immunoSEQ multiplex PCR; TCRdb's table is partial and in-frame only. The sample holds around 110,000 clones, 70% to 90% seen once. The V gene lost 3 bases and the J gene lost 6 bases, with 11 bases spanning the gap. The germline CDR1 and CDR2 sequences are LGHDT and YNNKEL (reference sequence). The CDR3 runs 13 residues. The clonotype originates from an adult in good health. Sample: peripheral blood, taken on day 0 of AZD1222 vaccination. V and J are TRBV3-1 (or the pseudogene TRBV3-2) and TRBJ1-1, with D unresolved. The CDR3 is CASSQRGISEAFF. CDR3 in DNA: TGTGCCAGCAGCCAGAGAGGGATATCTGAAGCTTTCTTT.